What follows are 11 T cell receptor beta chains derived from one specimen sequenced in a study of cytomegalovirus exposure and HLA in healthy donors. This PCR relied on a set of 60 Vbeta primers and 13 Jbeta primers. Sequencing was performed with immunoSEQ multiplex PCR; in TCRdb, only in-frame clones are kept and a portion is missing. The sample shows more than 95,000 clones, more than 65% of them seen only once. The specimen was PBMCs. These receptors came from a woman aged 40 to 50 in good health and CMV-seropositive.

The J gene is TRBJ2-7, the V gene TRBV5-4; 14 bases fit TRBD2. The germline CDR1 and CDR2 sequences are SGHNT and YYREEE (reference sequence). J was trimmed by 3 bases and V by 4 bases; bases with no gene match: 3. This CDR3 has 15 amino acids. In DNA form, the CDR3 reads TGTGCCAGCAGCCCCGGACTAGCGGGGGGCTACGAGCAGTACTTC. Protein product: CASSPGLAGGYEQYF.

The chain carries TRBV30 and TRBJ1-1; D perhaps matches TRBD1 (6 bases). V was clipped by 2 bases and J by 8 bases, with 12 bases between them. Germline loops: CDR1 GTSNPN, CDR2 SVGIG (reference sequence). This CDR3 region has 12 residues. In DNA form, the CDR3 reads TGTGCCTGGAGTCCACAGGGCCTGGAAGCTTTCTTT. It specifies CAWSPQGLEAFF.

The rearrangement joins TRBV28 to TRBJ1-4; a possible D gene is TRBD1 (5 bases). Germline CDR1 reads MDHEN; CDR2 reads SYDVKM. The CDR3 has 16 residues. V was trimmed by 1 base and J by 4 bases, leaving 13 bases between them. The CDR3: CASSLFQGPLNEKLFF. In DNA form, the CDR3 reads TGTGCCAGCAGTTTATTCCAGGGTCCCCTTAATGAAAAACTGTTTTTT.

The V call is TRBV7-2, the J call TRBJ2-1; unclear D gene. V was cut by 3 bases and J by 9 bases, with 6 bases left in between. CDR3 length: 11 residues. CDR1 and CDR2 from the germline V gene are SGHTA and FQGNSA. The CDR3 DNA reads TGTGCCAGCAGCTTCAGAGGTGAGCAGTTCTTC. Translated: CASSFRGEQFF.

The J gene is TRBJ2-2, the V gene TRBV10-3; 10 bases align to TRBD1. V lost 6 bases, J lost 3 bases, and 1 base stayed unmatched. Germline V gene lookup returns CDR1 ENHRY and CDR2 SYGVKD. The CDR3 extends over 14 amino acids. CDR3 DNA sequence: TGTGCCATCAGGGGGACAGGGGACACCGGGGAGCTGTTTTTT. Translation: CAIRGTGDTGELFF.

The CDR3: CASSLEPTGVDSPLHF. CDR3 in DNA: TGCGCCAGCAGCTTGGAACCGACAGGGGTGGATTCACCCCTCCACTTT. The chain is built from TRBV5-1 and TRBJ1-6; 8 bases are a match to TRBD1. CDR3 length: 16 amino acids. CDR1 and CDR2 (germline): SGHRS, YFSETQ. V lost 0 bases and J lost 8; bases outside the gene matches: 7.

The CDR3 is CASSISSSRPTQFF. The CDR3 nucleotides are TGTGCCAGCAGCATCAGTTCCTCTAGACCTACTCAGTTCTTC. The genes are TRBV7-9 and TRBJ2-1; unclear D gene. This CDR3 is built from 14 residues. Trimming shortened V by 5 bases and J by 13 bases, and 21 bases separated the two germline ends. CDR1 SEHNR and CDR2 FQNEAQ come from the germline V gene (reference sequence). The entire variable domain, with the rest obtained from reference TRBV7-9 and TRBJ2-1, is as follows: DTGVSQNPRHKITKRGQNVTFRCDPISEHNRLYWYRQTLGQGPEFLTYFQNEAQLEKSRLLSDRFSAERPKGSFSTLEIQRTEQGDSAMYLCASSISSSRPTQFFGPGTRLTVL.

J is TRBJ1-1 and V is TRBV10-3, with D possibly matching TRBD1 (6 bases). V dropped 4 bases and J dropped 1 base, with 13 bases sitting between them. The germline V gene has CDR1 ENHRY and CDR2 SYGVKD. CDR3 length equals 15 residues. The CDR3 here is CAISVKGGQNTEAFF. CDR3 DNA: TGTGCCATCAGTGTTAAAGGGGGACAGAACACTGAAGCTTTCTTT.

The rearrangement joins TRBV6-5 to TRBJ1-1; D unresolved. The germline gives CDR1 MNHEY, CDR2 SVGAGI. V was shortened by 6 bases and J by 0 bases, with 14 bases between the two germline ends. This CDR3 region has 15 residues. The CDR3: CASRLEQRMNTEAFF. The CDR3 DNA reads TGTGCCAGCAGACTCGAACAGAGAATGAACACTGAAGCTTTCTTT.

The J gene is TRBJ2-7, the V gene TRBV21-1; no check of the table's D call, TRBD1, against the DNA was made. TRBV21-1 is designated a pseudogene. There are 15 residues in the CDR3. The chain's CDR3 is CASSNSGTGGNEQYF. DNA for the CDR3: TGTGCCAGCAGCAATTCCGGGACAGGGGGCAACGAGCAGTACTTC.

The CDR3 is CAISDAGTGTYEQYF. In DNA form, the CDR3 reads TGTGCCATCAGTGACGCCGGGACAGGGACCTACGAGCAGTACTTC. The chain has TRBV10-3 and TRBJ2-7, with 9 bases aligning to TRBD1. The length of the CDR3 is 15 residues. V was clipped by 3 bases and J by 2 bases; unmatched bases: 5. Germline CDR1 ENHRY, CDR2 SYGVKD.